This TCR beta chain is from a study of OX40 agonist ivuxolimab in advanced cancers. The table came from immunoSEQ multiplex PCR; TCRdb's copy has only in-frame clones and leaves some out. This repertoire shows 60,000 to 80,000 clones, 84% found once; its top ten account for nearly 4.5%. Patients had blood sampled at baseline and again on cycle 4 day 1 and cycle 7 day 1. Germline V gene data show CDR1 as SQVTM and CDR2 as ANQGSEA. The CDR3 has 15 residues. V dropped 6 bases and J dropped 0 bases, with 17 bases sitting between them. The source was CD4+ or CD8+ T cells sorted from blood, collected in a trial of the OX40 agonist ivuxolimab. The chain recombines TRBV29-1 with TRBJ1-2, with D possibly matching TRBD1 (6 bases). This TCR derives from an adult with an advanced solid tumor such as melanoma, head and neck, liver or kidney cancer. The CDR3 protein is CSVGSRDTSNYGYTF. CDR3 DNA: TGCAGCGTCGGGAGCCGGGACACCTCTAACTATGGCTACACCTTC. Variable domain in full (rest from reference TRBV29-1 and TRBJ1-2): SAVISQKPSRDICQRGTSLTIQCQVDSQVTMMFWYRQQPGQSLTLIATANQGSEATYESGFVIDKFPISRPNLTFSTLTVSNMSPEDSSIYLCSVGSRDTSNYGYTFGSGTRLTVV.